In this sample, the clone carrying this T cell receptor beta chain turned up once. The antigen remains unidentified. This sample stems from a study of cytomegalovirus exposure and HLA in healthy donors. At the level of the study: As an earlier analysis found, roughly 180 million T cells yielded 117 million unique TCR beta sequences.

Researchers ran the PCR with 60 Vbeta and 13 Jbeta primers. TCRdb's copy holds only in-frame clones and misses some; the assay was immunoSEQ multiplex PCR. Of some 180,000 clones in the sample, around 80% are singletons; the top ten hold about 3.8%. Donors consisted of healthy bone marrow donors. In germline, CDR1 is MDHEN, CDR2 SYDVKM. Trimming at V came to 11 bases and at J to 4 bases, leaving 13 bases not matched to a gene. The CDR3 has 14 amino acids. Study outcomes and limitations: Sequencing artifact likely explains a cluster of highly shared sequence variants. A later analysis showed TCR association rates differing by HLA locus, peaking at DRB1 and lowest at HLA-C.

Sample: PBMCs. This chain links TRBV28 with TRBJ1-2, with 7 bases that match TRBD1. The receptor was derived from a woman aged 55-69 years in good health and CMV-seropositive. The CDR3 reads CAGSGTESFYGYTF. CDR3 in DNA: TGTGCCGGATCCGGGACAGAGTCATTCTATGGCTACACCTTC.